This is a list of T cell receptor beta chains from one sample in a study of graft-versus-host responses after intestinal transplantation. Antigens of these TCRs are unknown. Sequencing used immunoSEQ multiplex PCR; TCRdb keeps in-frame clones, though not all of them. The data show around 100,000 clones, with around 92% seen just once and 1.2% held by the top ten. This material consisted of unstimulated CD8+ T cells sorted from spleen or lymph node cells, taken before transplant. The receptors come from a human donor who was the organ donor for an intestinal transplant. Each CDR3 is given with its conserved first and last residue. A D gene is named only where the DNA matches it firmly. Clone size appears in some rows only: once, few, many, or a class for an expanded clone.

v_call	j_call	d_call	clone_size	cdr3_nt	cdr3_aa
TRBV28	TRBJ1-2	TRBD1	-	TGTGCCAGCACCGCGGACAGGGAAGGCTACACCTTC	CASTADREGYTF
TRBV18	TRBJ1-2	-	-	TGTGCCAGCTCACCGGATGCCGGCAGGGATGACTACACCTTC	CASSPDAGRDDYTF
TRBV14	TRBJ2-5	-	-	TGTGCCAGCAGCCAAGCAGGGGAGACCCAGTACTTC	CASSQAGETQYF
TRBV29-1	TRBJ2-1	TRBD1	-	TGCAGCACCCGACCGGGACAGGGTAACAATGAGCAGTTCTTC	CSTRPGQGNNEQFF
TRBV6-5	TRBJ1-1	-	-	TGTGCCAGCAGTGAAGCGCGAAAGCCCGACTTT	CASSEARKPDF
TRBV9	TRBJ1-2	-	-	TGTGCCAGCAGCGCAGGACTCTATGGCTACACCTTC	CASSAGLYGYTF
TRBV4-1	TRBJ2-1	TRBD2	-	TGCGCCAGCAGCCAAGATCCCGGACTAGCGGGGCCAGTCGATGAGCAGTTCTTC	CASSQDPGLAGPVDEQFF
TRBV29-1	TRBJ2-5	-	-	TGCAGCGTTGAAGGGGTAGCGGATACCCAAGAGACCCAGTACTTC	CSVEGVADTQETQYF
TRBV9	TRBJ2-3	-	-	TGTGCCAGCAGCTCCGGGGATACGCAGTATTTT	CASSSGDTQYF
TRBV6-1	TRBJ1-1	-	few	TGTGCCAGCAGTGAAGCGCGAAAGCCCGACTTT	CASSEARKPDF